These 21 T cell receptor beta chains share one sample of origin, sequenced in a study of T cell clonality in common variable immunodeficiency. TCRdb's table, derived via immunoSEQ multiplex PCR, lists solely in-frame clones and lacks some. Listed for the sample are about 40,000 clones, none seen a single time. Sample: peripheral blood mononuclear cells. These receptors were collected from a person aged 18 to 69 in good health.

This clone was detected many times. The covered CDR3 bases are TGCAGTGCTAGACGGCAGACAAACACTGAA. It translates to CSARRQTNTE. In full, the CDR3 reads CSARRQTNTEAFF. This chain uses TRBV20-1 with TRBJ1-1; D is unresolved. The missing CDR3 end, 3 residues past where the read stops, is filled in from the germline J gene. V gave up 2 bases and J gave up 2 bases, with 9 bases separating them. The CDR3 is 13 residues long. Germline V lookup: CDR1 DFQATT, CDR2 SNEGSKA (reference sequence).

In its sample, this clone was seen many times. The CDR3 end falls 3 residues outside the read, so it is completed with the germline J gene. The rearrangement joins TRBV20-1 to TRBJ1-1, with D possibly being TRBD1 (6 bases). The CDR3 is made up of 16 amino acids. CDR1 DFQATT and CDR2 SNEGSKA come from the germline V gene (reference sequence). The CDR3 protein is CSASQPGRGISEVAFF. CDR3 DNA, as far as it was read: TGCAGTGCTAGTCAACCGGGAAGGGGGATTTCTGAGGTG.

There are many counts of this clone. CDR3 bases read: TGTGCCAGCAGCTTAAGGACAGAAAATGAAAAA. This sequence encodes CASSLRTENEK. The CDR3 in full is CASSLRTENEKLFF. V gene TRBV7-9 combines with J gene TRBJ1-4; D possibly corresponds to TRBD1 (6 bases). The read halts 3 residues ahead of the CDR3 end, with the missing end drawn from the germline J gene. Germline lookup yields CDR1 SEHNR and CDR2 FQNEAQ (reference sequence). The CDR3 spans 14 residues. V lost 2 bases and J lost 5, with 9 bases in between.

Ten or more counts support this clone. The CDR3 end falls 3 residues outside the read, so it is completed with the germline J gene. The chain recombines TRBV2 with TRBJ2-5, with 7 bases identical to TRBD2. Trimming at V came to 4 bases and at J to 1 base, leaving 9 bases not matched to a gene. The CDR3 extends over 16 amino acids. From germline, CDR1 is SNHLY and CDR2 FYNNEI. The sequenced CDR3 bases are TGTGCCAGCAGTGCCGCGCCGGGGGGTCCCCAAGAGACC. As protein: CASSAAPGGPQET. In full, the CDR3 is CASSAAPGGPQETQYF. Drawing the rest from reference TRBV2 and TRBJ2-5, the complete variable domain is EPEVTQTPSHQVTQMGQEVILRCVPISNHLYFYWYRQILGQKVEFLVSFYNNEISEKSEIFDDQFSVERPDGSNFTLKIRSTKLEDSAMYFCASSAAPGGPQETQYFGPGTRLLVL.

This clone was detected many times. The read ends 3 residues early relative to the CDR3; the germline J gene fills the gap. The V call is TRBV5-1, the J call TRBJ2-2, with 7 nucleotides matching TRBD1. CDR3 length: 14 amino acids. The V and J ends lost 3 bases and 6 bases, in that order; junction bases with no gene match: 5. CDR1 and CDR2 from the germline V gene are SGHRS and YFSETQ. CDR3 DNA (partial): TGCGCCAGCAGCTCAAACAGGGGTTCCGGGGAG. Its protein product is CASSSNRGSGE. Given in full, the CDR3 is CASSSNRGSGELFF.

This clone occurred many times. The CDR3 end lies 3 residues beyond the end of the read and is filled in from the germline J gene. The chain couples TRBV18 to TRBJ2-2; D may be TRBD1 (5 bases). With 0 bases removed from V and 4 bases from J, the gap between germline ends came to 12 bases. The CDR3 is 16 residues long. Germline loops: CDR1 KGHSH, CDR2 LQKENI. Partial CDR3 DNA: TGTGCCAGCTCACCACCGTTCCTTGACAGCACCGGGGAG. Amino acids: CASSPPFLDSTGE. The CDR3 reads in full as CASSPPFLDSTGELFF.

This clone was seen ten or more times. The sequenced fragment ends 3 residues before the CDR3 boundary, so the rest is inferred from the germline J gene. The V and J genes are TRBV5-1 and TRBJ2-2; 10 bases align to TRBD1. CDR1 is SGHRS, CDR2 YFSETQ, per germline. The CDR3 is 14 residues long. CDR3 region: CASRRTGGGEKLFF. The sequenced CDR3 bases are TGCGCCAGCAGGCGGACAGGGGGGGGTGAAAAG.

This clone was recorded at least ten times. The read gets to within 3 residues of the CDR3 end, and the germline J gene fills in the rest. The V gene is TRBV7-9, the J gene TRBJ1-2, with a possible D match to TRBD1 (5 bases). There are 13 residues in the CDR3. The V end lost 1 base, the J end lost 4 bases, and 7 bases lay between the germline ends. Germline CDR1 is SEHNR and CDR2 is FQNEAQ (reference sequence). The CDR3 protein is CASSLGGGYGYTF. CDR3 bases read: TGTGCCAGCAGCTTAGGGGGCGGCTATGGC.

This clone was detected many times. The read stops 3 residues short of the end of the CDR3; the missing end is completed from the germline J gene. V usage is TRBV14 and J usage is TRBJ2-1, with 11 positions matching TRBD1. CDR1 and CDR2 (germline): SGHDN, FVKESK. The CDR3 has 15 amino acids. J was trimmed by 4 bases and V by 4 bases; bases with no gene match: 3. The CDR3 is CASSPDRGLYNEQFF. Incomplete CDR3 DNA: TGTGCCAGCAGCCCGGACAGGGGGCTATACAATGAG.

This clone came up many times. The DNA ends 3 residues before the CDR3 does, and the rest of the CDR3 is filled in from the germline J gene. This CDR3 is also generated by other DNA sequences in the sample. The rearrangement uses TRBV7-9 and TRBJ1-2; D not certain. CDR1 is SEHNR and CDR2 is FQNEAQ in the germline V gene (reference sequence). Trimming took 4 bases from V and 3 from J, leaving 3 bases between them. The CDR3 has 11 residues. CDR3 loop: CASSSDYGYTF. The sequenced part of the CDR3 DNA is TGTGCCAGCAGCTCTGACTATGGC.

There are many counts of this clone. The DNA ends 3 residues before the CDR3 does, and the rest of the CDR3 is filled in from the germline J gene. The V call is TRBV2, the J call TRBJ2-7; 10 bases are a match to TRBD2. Germline V gene sequence: CDR1 SNHLY, CDR2 FYNNEI. The CDR3 is 18 amino acids. V lost 1 base to trimming and J lost 1 base; unmatched junction nucleotides: 10. CDR3 protein: CASSEGPLLTSGSYEQYF. Incomplete CDR3 DNA: TGTGCCAGCAGTGAAGGGCCCCTCCTGACTAGCGGGTCCTACGAG.

This clone has at least ten counts. Read data end 3 residues before the CDR3 end; the end is taken from the germline J gene. This sequence joins TRBV11-2 and TRBJ2-1; 9 bases align to TRBD1. The germline V gene encodes CDR1 SGHAT and CDR2 FQNNGV. The CDR3 length is 15 residues. Trimming cost V 2 bases and J 9 bases; bases outside gene matches: 8. The CDR3 loop reads CASSLRDRVLGEQFF. Incomplete CDR3 DNA: TGTGCCAGCAGCTTACGGGACAGGGTGTTGGGTGAG.

This clone turned up a few times. The read gets to within 3 residues of the CDR3 end, and the germline J gene fills in the rest. The chain is built from TRBV2 and TRBJ2-4; 8 bases line up with TRBD1. CDR3 length: 15 residues. The germline V gene encodes CDR1 SNHLY and CDR2 FYNNEI. V was clipped by 9 bases and J by 1 base; unmatched bases: 8. The CDR3 DNA, read in part, is TGTGCCAGTTACTACCAGGGGGCGGCCAAAAACATT. It codes for CASYYQGAAKNI. The entire CDR3 protein is CASYYQGAAKNIQYF. The full variable domain, with the rest looked up from reference TRBV2 and TRBJ2-4, is EPEVTQTPSHQVTQMGQEVILRCVPISNHLYFYWYRQILGQKVEFLVSFYNNEISEKSEIFDDQFSVERPDGSNFTLKIRSTKLEDSAMYFCASYYQGAAKNIQYFGAGTRLSVL.

This clone was recorded at least ten times. CDR3 sequence: CASSSQGIGTDTQYF. The part of the CDR3 DNA that was read is TGTGCCAGCAGCTCACAGGGGATAGGGACAGATACG. The V call is TRBV11-2, the J call TRBJ2-3; 7 positions match TRBD1. The CDR3 is cut off 3 residues early in the read; its end comes from the germline J gene. The CDR3 totals 15 residues. Germline CDR1 and CDR2: SGHAT and FQNNGV. Trimming took 4 bases from V and 3 from J; bases not matched to a gene: 7.

This clone was picked up many times. Read sequence stops 3 residues before the CDR3 end, and the germline J gene provides the missing end. The genes are TRBV5-6 and TRBJ2-3; D unclear. CDR1 is SGHDT and CDR2 is YYEEEE in the germline V gene. The CDR3 has 14 residues. Trimming removed 0 bases from V and 1 base from J, with 6 bases in between. CDR3 DNA (partial): TGTGCCAGCAGCTTGGACTACCGCACAGATACG. The encoded protein is CASSLDYRTDT. The CDR3 reads in full as CASSLDYRTDTQYF. The full variable domain, rest sourced from reference TRBV5-6 and TRBJ2-3, is DAGVTQSPTHLIKTRGQQVTLRCSPKSGHDTVSWYQQALGQGPQFIFQYYEEEERQRGNFPDRFSGHQFPNYSSELNVNALLLGDSALYLCASSLDYRTDTQYFGPGTRLTVL.

Ten or more counts support this clone. The read finishes 3 residues shy of the CDR3 end, and the germline J gene is used to complete it. The chain carries TRBV19 and TRBJ1-2; 7 bases line up with TRBD1. Trimming removed 5 bases from V and 4 bases from J; junction bases left unmatched: 7. The CDR3 has 14 amino acids. Germline V lookup: CDR1 LNHDA, CDR2 SQIVND (reference sequence). CDR3 DNA (partial): TGTGCCAGTAGTTTAACAGGGACAGCCTATGGC. Translating gives CASSLTGTAYG. The full-length CDR3 reads as CASSLTGTAYGYTF.

In this sample, this clone turned up many times. The CDR3 extends 3 residues past the end of the read, so its final part is completed from the germline J gene. V gene TRBV12-3 or TRBV12-4 combines with J gene TRBJ2-1; D gene ambiguous. There are 12 residues in the CDR3. Trimming left V 3 bases short and J 8 bases short, with 8 bases between. CDR3 DNA (partial): TGTGCCAGCAGTTTTAATTCGGATGAG. This codes for CASSFNSDE. The CDR3 as a whole reads CASSFNSDEQFF.

This clone was counted at least ten times. The DNA ends 3 residues before the CDR3 does, and the rest of the CDR3 is filled in from the germline J gene. The V call is TRBV20-1, the J call TRBJ1-2; 7 positions agree with TRBD1. Germline CDR1 reads DFQATT; CDR2 reads SNEGSKA (reference sequence). CDR3 length equals 13 residues. The V gene end was trimmed by 6 bases and the J gene end by 5 bases; junction bases not matched to a gene: 9. CDR3 loop: CSADPGGQYGYTF. Incomplete CDR3 DNA: TGCAGTGCCGATCCCGGGGGACAGTATGGC.

This clone has just a few counts. The CDR3 region is CASSDVDTSYNSPLHF. The DNA read from the CDR3 is TGTGCCAGCAGTGATGTGGACACCAGTTATAATTCACCC. The chain couples TRBV2 to TRBJ1-6; D possibly corresponds to TRBD1 (5 bases). The read ends 3 residues before the CDR3 terminus; that terminus is restored from the germline J gene. Germline assignment: CDR1 SNHLY and CDR2 FYNNEI. Deletions cut 3 bases from V and 4 bases from J, with 13 bases between. This CDR3 comprises 16 residues.

As to this clone: Read data end 3 residues before the CDR3 end; the end is taken from the germline J gene. The chain combines TRBV7-9 with TRBJ1-2, with D perhaps TRBD1 (6 bases). This CDR3 contains 14 residues. CDR1 is SEHNR, CDR2 FQNEAQ, per germline (reference sequence). CDR3 residues: CASSLGDNTDTYTF. CDR3 DNA, as far as it was read: TGTGCCAGCAGCTTAGGGGACAACACAGATACA.

This clone was recorded many times. The CDR3 end is not reached by the read, which stops 3 residues before it; the germline J gene fills it in. V gene TRBV7-2 combines with J gene TRBJ1-3, with no clear D. The CDR3 totals 15 residues. V lost 5 bases and J lost 0, with 11 bases in between. Germline CDR1 is SGHTA and CDR2 is FQGNSA. CDR3 DNA, as far as it was read: TGTGCCAGCAGCCCCTACCCAGGCTCTGGAAACACC. Translation: CASSPYPGSGNT. The full CDR3 protein is CASSPYPGSGNTIYF.